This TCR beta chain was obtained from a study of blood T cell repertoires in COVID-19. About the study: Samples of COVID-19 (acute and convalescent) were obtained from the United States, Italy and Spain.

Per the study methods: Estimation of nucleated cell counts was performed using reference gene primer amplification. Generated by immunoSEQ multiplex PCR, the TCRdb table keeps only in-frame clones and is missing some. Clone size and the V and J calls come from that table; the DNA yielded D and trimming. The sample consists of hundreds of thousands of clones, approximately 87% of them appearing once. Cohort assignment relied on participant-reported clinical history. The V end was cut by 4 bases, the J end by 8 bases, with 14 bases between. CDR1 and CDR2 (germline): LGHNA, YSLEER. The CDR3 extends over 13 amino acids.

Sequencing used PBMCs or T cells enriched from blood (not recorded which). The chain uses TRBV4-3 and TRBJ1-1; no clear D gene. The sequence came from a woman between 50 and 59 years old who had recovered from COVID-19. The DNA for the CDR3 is TGCGCCAGCAGCCCCTCGCAGGCCTGGGAAGCTTTCTTT. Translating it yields CASSPSQAWEAFF.